This entry lists 23 T cell receptor beta chains sequenced from one sample in a study of human T cells and chemical hapten exposure. Time point noted: pre-sensitization, week 0. Treatment noted: therapeutic diphenylcyclopropenone sensitization with weekly scalp DPC. TCRdb passed the RACE reads through MiXCR, listing each CDR3 protein once. Of 300,000 to 450,000 distinct CDR3 sequences in the sample, around 5.5% are singletons; the top ten hold just over 2.5%. Specimen: whole blood, collected in connection with sensitization to the hapten diphenylcyclopropenone (DPC). Receptor source: a woman aged 45-59 years with alopecia areata. Some clones in this sample may be carry-over from other donors' samples.

The V gene is TRBV5-1, the J gene TRBJ2-7; TRBD1 matches 7 bases. The CDR3 has 16 amino acids. Germline CDR1 reads SGHRS; CDR2 reads YFSETQ. V was clipped by 0 bases and J by 0 bases; unmatched bases: 6. Here the CDR3 DNA reads TGCGCCAGCAGCTTGGCCTCGGGACAGAGCTCCTACGAGCAGTACTTC. Translated: CASSLASGQSSYEQYF. Full variable domain (missing parts from reference TRBV5-1 and TRBJ2-7): KAGVTQTPRYLIKTRGQQVTLSCSPISGHRSVSWYQQTPGQGLQFLFEYFSETQRNKGNFPGRFSGRQFSNSRSEMNVSTLELGDSALYLCASSLASGQSSYEQYFGPGTRLTVT.

This clonotype was seen many times. The chain is built from TRBV2 and TRBJ2-3; 7 nucleotides match TRBD1. The CDR3 loop spans 15 amino acids. Germline CDR1 is SNHLY and CDR2 is FYNNEI. Trimming cost V 5 bases and J 2 bases; bases outside gene matches: 7. DNA of the CDR3: TGTGCCAGCAGTTCCGGGACAGCAAACACAGATACGCAGTATTTT. It encodes CASSSGTANTDTQYF.

At least ten counts were recorded for this clonotype. This rearrangement joins TRBV6-1 to TRBJ2-7; TRBD2 agrees at 12 bases. This CDR3 has 15 amino acids. V lost 5 bases to trimming and J lost 3 bases; unmatched junction nucleotides: 5. Germline V lookup: CDR1 MNHNS, CDR2 SASEGT. CDR3 in DNA: TGTGCCAGCAGTCCCCTAGCGGGGGGGATCTACGAGCAGTACTTC. Translation: CASSPLAGGIYEQYF.

This clonotype has ten or more counts. The J gene is TRBJ2-5, the V gene TRBV4-3; weak D call: TRBD1 (6 bases). Germline-derived CDR1 and CDR2 are LGHNA and YSLEER. The CDR3 is made up of 16 amino acids. V lost 0 bases to trimming and J lost 4 bases, with 15 bases between them. The chain's CDR3 is CASSQEYRAVRETQYF. CDR3 bases: TGCGCCAGCAGCCAAGAGTACAGGGCGGTTCGAGAGACCCAGTACTTC.

This clonotype came up a few times. This chain links TRBV6-5 with TRBJ1-4; tentative D call: TRBD1 (6 bases). The germline V gene encodes CDR1 MNHEY and CDR2 SVGAGI. Trimming took off 6 bases at V and 8 bases at J, with 22 bases between the two ends. The CDR3 spans 16 residues. In DNA form, the CDR3 reads TGTGCCAGCAGCCAGAGATTGGCAGGGGAGGAAGAAAAACTGTTTTTT. This sequence encodes CASSQRLAGEEEKLFF.

This clonotype was seen a few times. The J gene is TRBJ2-1, the V gene TRBV18; 9 nucleotides agree with TRBD1. The CDR3 is 15 residues long. Germline V gene data show CDR1 as KGHSH and CDR2 as LQKENI. After removal of 5 bases from V and 7 bases from J, the junction contained 9 bases not matched to a gene. In nucleotides, the CDR3 is TGTGCCAGCTCAGTAGCCGGGACAGGGTGGAATGAGCAGTTCTTC. This sequence encodes CASSVAGTGWNEQFF.

This clonotype has a count of ten or more. This sequence joins TRBV12-3 or TRBV12-4 and TRBJ1-3; no reliable D call. The germline V and J ends were trimmed by 1 base and 1 base, with 14 bases remaining between them. This CDR3 region has 17 residues. CDR3: CASSLGILRASGNTIYF. CDR3 coding DNA: TGTGCCAGCAGTTTAGGGATCCTCCGAGCGTCTGGAAACACCATATATTTT.

This chain links TRBV12-5 with TRBJ1-2, with no clear D. Looked up from germline, CDR1 is LGHNT and CDR2 is FRNRAP. Trimming took 1 base from V and 3 from J, leaving 6 bases between them. This CDR3 is built from 13 residues. The CDR3 here is CASGLDGYYGYTF. The DNA for the CDR3 is TGTGCTAGTGGTTTGGACGGGTACTATGGCTACACCTTC.

Of note for this clonotype: This CDR3 is missing its conserved last phenylalanine or tryptophan, likely due to a read error. V is TRBV27 and J is TRBJ1-1, with no clear D. V lost 3 bases and J 7 bases, leaving 18 bases between the germline ends. The CDR3 has 15 residues. CDR1 is MNHEY, CDR2 SMNVEV, per germline (reference sequence). CDR3 coding DNA: TGTGCCAGCAGTTTTAGGGCGGCCCCGACCGGTGAAGCTTTCTCT. Amino acids: CASSFRAAPTGEAFS.

This clonotype showed up many times. The gene calls are TRBV6-2 or TRBV6-3 and TRBJ2-5; no reliable D call. This CDR3 contains 15 residues. The germline V gene encodes CDR1 MNHEY and CDR2 SVGEGT. The V end lost 5 bases, the J end lost 4 bases, and 17 bases lay between the germline ends. CDR3 sequence: CASSPGARNGETQYF. CDR3 nucleotides: TGTGCCAGCAGTCCTGGTGCTCGGAACGGAGAGACCCAGTACTTC.

This clonotype came up a few times. The chain has TRBV12-3 or TRBV12-4 and TRBJ2-3, with D unclear. V lost 3 bases and J 5 bases, leaving 6 bases between the germline ends. This CDR3 has 12 amino acids. CDR3 amino acids: CASSFWGDTQYF. The DNA of the CDR3 is TGTGCCAGCAGTTTTTGGGGAGATACGCAGTATTTT.

This clonotype was counted ten times or more. V and J are TRBV21-1 and TRBJ2-7; the table's D call, TRBD2, has no DNA check behind it. TRBV21-1 is designated a pseudogene. The CDR3 length is 13 residues. The CDR3 DNA is TGTGCCAGCCGCGGGACTGCGTTCTACGAGCAGTACTTC. It translates to CASRGTAFYEQYF.

The chain uses TRBV5-1 and TRBJ2-1, with D possibly TRBD1 on 6 matching bases. Germline values: CDR1 SGHRS, CDR2 YFSETQ. Trimming pared 0 bases from V and 2 bases from J, leaving 9 bases between. The CDR3 loop spans 15 amino acids. DNA for the CDR3: TGCGCCAGCAGCTTGGGGGGGCCTACCTACAATGAGCAGTTCTTC. Its translation is CASSLGGPTYNEQFF.

This chain links TRBV28 with TRBJ2-1; no reliable D call. Per germline, CDR1 MDHEN and CDR2 SYDVKM. The CDR3 is made up of 13 amino acids. V was cut by 10 bases and J by 6 bases, with 16 bases left in between. In DNA, the CDR3 is TGTGCCACCCTTGAGATTTGGGGCAATGAGCAGTTCTTC. Its translation: CATLEIWGNEQFF. Using reference TRBV28 and TRBJ2-1 for the parts outside the CDR3, the full variable domain is DVKVTQSSRYLVKRTGEKVFLECVQDMDHENMFWYRQDPGLGLRLIYFSYDVKMKEKGDIPEGYSVSREKKERFSLILESASTNQTSMYLCATLEIWGNEQFFGPGTRLTVL.

This clonotype was counted at least ten times. V usage is TRBV5-1 and J usage is TRBJ2-5, with TRBD2 matching over 11 bases. V was clipped by 1 base and J by 1 base; unmatched bases: 6. This CDR3 spans 17 amino acids. Germline V gene sequence: CDR1 SGHRS, CDR2 YFSETQ. The CDR3 region has the DNA TGCGCCAGCAGCTTGTCCCTAGCGGGGGGCCCCCAAGAGACCCAGTACTTC. Amino acids: CASSLSLAGGPQETQYF.

The sample holds many counts of this clonotype. This chain uses TRBV29-1 with TRBJ1-2; no clear D gene. The CDR3 length is 13 residues. The germline gives CDR1 SQVTM, CDR2 ANQGSEA. The V and J ends lost 4 bases and 2 bases respectively, with 11 bases between them. The CDR3 protein is CSVVAVRNYGYTF. The CDR3 nucleotides are TGCAGCGTTGTAGCGGTCAGAAACTATGGCTACACCTTC. The complete variable domain, with remaining parts taken from reference TRBV29-1 and TRBJ1-2, reads SAVISQKPSRDICQRGTSLTIQCQVDSQVTMMFWYRQQPGQSLTLIATANQGSEATYESGFVIDKFPISRPNLTFSTLTVSNMSPEDSSIYLCSVVAVRNYGYTFGSGTRLTVV.

At least ten counts were recorded for this clonotype. This chain links TRBV28 with TRBJ2-7, with a tentative D call TRBD1 (5 bases). This CDR3 contains 13 residues. V lost 8 bases and J lost 2, with 13 bases in between. CDR1 and CDR2 from the germline V gene are MDHEN and SYDVKM. For the CDR3, the DNA is TGTGCCAGCTCCCTAAGGGGTGCCTACGAGCAGTACTTC. It is translated as CASSLRGAYEQYF.

This clonotype was seen many times. This sequence joins TRBV30 and TRBJ2-7, with 8 positions matching TRBD2. The CDR3 is 13 residues long. The germline gives CDR1 GTSNPN, CDR2 SVGIG (reference sequence). V was pared by 4 bases and J by 3 bases, with 5 bases of the junction left unmatched. DNA of the CDR3: TGTGCCTGGACTCCGGGACTAGTCTACGAGCAGTACTTC. Protein: CAWTPGLVYEQYF. The variable domain in full, with the rest retrieved from reference TRBV30 and TRBJ2-7, is SQTIHQWPATLVQPVGSPLSLECTVEGTSNPNLYWYRQAAGRGLQLLFYSVGIGQISSEVPQNLSASRPQDRQFILSSKKLLLSDSGFYLCAWTPGLVYEQYFGPGTRLTVT.

This clonotype has a count of ten or more. The chain uses TRBV9 and TRBJ1-2; D call uncertain. Germline V gene sequence: CDR1 SGDLS, CDR2 YYNGEE. V was clipped by 0 bases and J by 2 bases, with 5 bases between them. The CDR3 has 13 amino acids. The DNA of the CDR3 is TGTGCCAGCAGCGTAGAAGTGAACTATGGCTACACCTTC. Translation: CASSVEVNYGYTF.

This clonotype occurred many times. The rearrangement uses TRBV12-3 or TRBV12-4 and TRBJ2-1, with 7 nucleotides matching TRBD2. The CDR3 is 17 amino acids. V trimming: 1 base; J trimming: 8 bases; junction bases outside the gene matches: 14. The DNA of the CDR3 is TGTGCCAGCAGTTTAGATACTAGCGCCGTTTCGGTATATGAGCAGTTCTTC. This gives the protein CASSLDTSAVSVYEQFF.

This clonotype was seen a handful of times. In DNA form, the CDR3 reads TGTGCCAGCTCACCCACCGAGATCAGCGGGAATGACTTGAGCAATCAGCCCCAGCATTTT. Its protein product is CASSPTEISGNDLSNQPQHF. The rearrangement links TRBV18 to TRBJ1-5, with D hard to call. This CDR3 spans 20 amino acids. The germline V gene has CDR1 KGHSH and CDR2 LQKENI. V dropped 3 bases and J dropped 1 base, with 25 bases sitting between them.

The sample holds many counts of this clonotype. J is TRBJ1-2 and V is TRBV20-1, with no clear D. The CDR3 covers 14 residues. Germline CDR1 reads DFQATT; CDR2 reads SNEGSKA (reference sequence). V was clipped by 1 base and J by 0 bases, with 9 bases between them. The CDR3 sequence is CSARVQAANYGYTF. CDR3 nucleotide sequence: TGCAGTGCTAGAGTCCAGGCAGCTAACTATGGCTACACCTTC.

The rearrangement links TRBV29-1 to TRBJ2-4; no definite D call. Per germline, CDR1 SQVTM and CDR2 ANQGSEA. The CDR3 has 10 residues. Trimming shortened V by 4 bases and J by 10 bases, and 8 bases separated the two germline ends. The CDR3 DNA reads as TGCAGCGTTGTAGCCGGGATTCAGTACTTC. It specifies CSVVAGIQYF. The variable domain in full, completed from reference TRBV29-1 and TRBJ2-4, reads SAVISQKPSRDICQRGTSLTIQCQVDSQVTMMFWYRQQPGQSLTLIATANQGSEATYESGFVIDKFPISRPNLTFSTLTVSNMSPEDSSIYLCSVVAGIQYFGAGTRLSVL.